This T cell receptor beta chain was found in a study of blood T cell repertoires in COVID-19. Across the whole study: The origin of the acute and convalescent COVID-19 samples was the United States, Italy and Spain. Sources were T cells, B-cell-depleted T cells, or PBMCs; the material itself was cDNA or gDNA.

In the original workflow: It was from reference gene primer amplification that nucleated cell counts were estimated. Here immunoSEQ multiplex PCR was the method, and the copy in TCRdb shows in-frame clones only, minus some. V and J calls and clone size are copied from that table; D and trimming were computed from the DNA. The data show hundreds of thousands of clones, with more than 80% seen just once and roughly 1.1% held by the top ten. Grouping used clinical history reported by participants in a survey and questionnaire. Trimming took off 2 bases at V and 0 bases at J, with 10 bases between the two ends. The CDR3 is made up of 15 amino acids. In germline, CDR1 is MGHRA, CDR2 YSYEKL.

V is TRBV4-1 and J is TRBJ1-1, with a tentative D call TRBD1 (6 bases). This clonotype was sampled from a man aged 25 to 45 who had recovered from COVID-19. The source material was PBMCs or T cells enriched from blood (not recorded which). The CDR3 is CASSQSTGMNTEAFF. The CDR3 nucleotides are TGCGCCAGCAGCCAATCGACAGGAATGAACACTGAAGCTTTCTTT.